This is a list of T cell receptor beta chains from one sample in a study of T cell repertoires in cytomegalovirus infection. Their recognized antigens are unknown. Each CDR3 protein is one row after TCRdb ran MiXCR on the reads. This table has a few hundred thousand distinct CDR3 sequences, more than 30% appearing once. Sequenced here: cultured PBMCs, sampled from culture after CMV antigen stimulation. All receptors derive from a human donor in good health (CMV status not recorded). Some clones in this sample may be carry-over from other donors' samples. Each CDR3 is given with its conserved first and last residue. D genes are given only for firm matches. Only part of the rows carry a size: once, few, many, or a class if the clone is expanded.

TRBV24-1	TRBD1	TRBJ1-1	few	CATSATGATNTEAFF	TGTGCCACCAGTGCTACAGGGGCCACGAACACTGAAGCTTTCTTT
TRBV11-2	-	TRBJ2-1	-	CASSYRARDPSSYNEQFF	TGTGCCAGCAGCTATAGGGCGCGGGACCCGAGCTCCTACAATGAGCAGTTCTTC
TRBV28	TRBD2	TRBJ2-7	few	CASAVAGKRSEQYF	TGTGCCAGCGCGGTAGCGGGGAAACGGAGCGAGCAGTACTTC
TRBV18	-	TRBJ2-5	-	CASSPSQDLLPYF	TGTGCCAGCTCACCAAGCCAAGACCTCCTACCGTACTTC
TRBV12-3/TRBV12-4	-	TRBJ2-1	few	CASSSPPADWVFF	TGTGCCAGCAGTTCACCTCCCGCGGACTGGGTTTTCTTC
TRBV6-2/TRBV6-3	TRBD2	TRBJ2-7	many	CASSDLLAGVTYEQYF	TGTGCCAGCAGTGACCTACTAGCGGGGGTCACCTACGAGCAGTACTTC
TRBV27	TRBD1	TRBJ2-7	few	CASSFTGGASYEQYF	TGTGCCAGCAGTTTTACAGGGGGCGCATCCTACGAGCAGTACTTC
TRBV10-3	TRBD2	TRBJ2-1	-	CANKRESYNEQFF	TGTGCCAACAAGCGGGAGTCCTACAATGAGCAGTTCTTC
TRBV28	-	TRBJ1-1	-	CASSLGGGRYTEAFF	TGTGCCAGCAGTTTAGGAGGCGGGAGATACACTGAAGCTTTCTTT
TRBV7-9	TRBD1	TRBJ1-1	few	CASSMGQGSNTEAFF	TGTGCCAGCAGCATGGGACAGGGTTCGAACACTGAAGCTTTCTTT
TRBV6-2/TRBV6-3	TRBD2	TRBJ2-1	many	CASRVAGLGDNEQFF	TGTGCCAGCAGGGTAGCGGGACTAGGGGACAATGAGCAGTTCTTC
TRBV7-4	-	TRBJ1-2	-	CASSQEGAVDGYTF	TGTGCCAGTAGCCAGGAGGGAGCAGTCGATGGCTACACCTTC
TRBV9	-	TRBJ2-3	-	CASSIVAGHLSTDTQYF	TGTGCCAGCAGCATAGTGGCAGGTCACCTCAGCACAGATACGCAGTATTTT
TRBV7-2	-	TRBJ1-2	many	CASSRQLTRGYTF	TGTGCCAGCAGTCGACAGCTCACCAGGGGCTACACCTTC
TRBV12-3/TRBV12-4	-	TRBJ1-1	-	CASSFIGINTEAFF	TGTGCCAGCAGTTTCATCGGGATTAACACTGAAGCTTTCTTT
TRBV7-8	-	TRBJ1-2	-	CASSPSRGGGYTF	TGTGCCAGCAGCCCCTCCAGGGGAGGAGGCTACACCTTC
TRBV20-1	-	TRBJ2-3	-	CSASGTASTDTQYF	TGCAGTGCTAGCGGCACAGCTAGCACAGATACGCAGTATTTT
TRBV18	TRBD1	TRBJ1-1	-	CASSPGQVETEAFF	TGTGCCAGCTCACCTGGACAGGTTGAGACTGAAGCTTTCTTT
TRBV7-9	-	TRBJ2-5	-	CASDPGTLQETQYF	TGTGCCAGTGACCCCGGGACTCTCCAAGAGACCCAGTACTTC
TRBV4-1	-	TRBJ2-7	once	CASRRIGGQYF	TGCGCCAGCAGGCGAATTGGAGGGCAGTACTTC
TRBV5-1	-	TRBJ1-2	few	CASSLMGPVLGWGYTF	TGCGCCAGCAGCCTTATGGGACCGGTTTTAGGTTGGGGCTACACCTTC
TRBV19	-	TRBJ2-1	-	CASSIVGWSSFSSYNEQFF	TGTGCCAGTAGTATAGTAGGGTGGAGCTCCTTCAGCTCCTACAATGAGCAGTTCTTC
TRBV5-1	TRBD1	TRBJ1-1	-	CASSPRRGPTEAFF	TGCGCCAGCAGCCCCAGGAGGGGGCCCACTGAAGCTTTCTTT
TRBV12-3/TRBV12-4	-	TRBJ2-5	few	CASRSSGNQETQYF	TGTGCCAGCAGGAGTAGCGGAAACCAAGAGACCCAGTACTTC
TRBV4-1	-	TRBJ2-1	-	CASSPRYPGENEQFF	TGCGCCAGCAGCCCAAGATACCCCGGAGAAAATGAGCAGTTCTTC
TRBV12-3/TRBV12-4	-	TRBJ1-4	-	CASSIQGRPEKLFF	TGTGCCAGCAGTATCCAGGGGCGACCTGAAAAACTGTTTTTT
TRBV27	-	TRBJ1-2	-	CASSLKGIHGYTF	TGTGCCAGCAGTTTAAAGGGAATCCATGGCTACACCTTC
TRBV7-8	-	TRBJ2-1	few	CASSPRVTGNEQFF	TGTGCCAGCAGCCCCCGGGTCACTGGGAATGAGCAGTTCTTC
TRBV5-5	-	TRBJ2-3	-	CASRSRDLRTDTQYF	TGTGCCAGCAGATCACGGGACTTGCGCACAGATACGCAGTATTTT
TRBV12-3/TRBV12-4	TRBD1	TRBJ1-1	-	CASSFRQGVIGEAFF	TGTGCCAGCAGTTTTCGGCAGGGGGTAATTGGTGAAGCTTTCTTT
TRBV7-9	TRBD2	TRBJ2-1	-	CASSLSGLAGREQFF	TGTGCCAGCAGCTTAAGTGGACTAGCGGGAAGGGAGCAGTTCTTC
TRBV6-2/TRBV6-3	-	TRBJ1-5	few	CASSGYSNQPQHF	TGTGCCAGCTCGGGGTATAGCAATCAGCCCCAGCATTTT
TRBV2	TRBD2	TRBJ2-6	-	CASTREGPLSGANVLTF	TGTGCCAGCACCCGGGAGGGGCCCCTTTCTGGGGCCAACGTCCTGACTTTC
TRBV28	-	TRBJ1-1	-	CASAASGTEAFF	TGTGCCAGCGCCGCATCGGGTACGGAAGCTTTCTTT
TRBV11-2	TRBD1	TRBJ2-1	-	CASSLSGTGIFNEQFF	TGTGCCAGCAGCTTAAGTGGGACAGGGATATTCAATGAGCAGTTCTTC
TRBV7-2	-	TRBJ2-7	-	CASSLNPQFPHEQYF	TGTGCCAGCAGCTTAAATCCTCAGTTCCCCCACGAGCAGTACTTC
TRBV7-9	-	TRBJ1-1	many	CASSLGSGETVEAFF	TGTGCCAGCAGCTTAGGATCAGGGGAGACGGTGGAAGCTTTCTTT
TRBV20-1	TRBD2	TRBJ2-2	-	CSASQASGRAGGNTGELFF	TGCAGTGCTAGTCAGGCTAGCGGGAGGGCCGGGGGGAACACCGGGGAGCTGTTTTTT
TRBV6-2/TRBV6-3	-	TRBJ1-1	-	CASSAGMGAFF	TGTGCCAGCAGTGCAGGGATGGGGGCTTTCTTT
TRBV19	-	TRBJ2-5	few	CASSSSPRWRETQYF	TGTGCCAGTAGTTCCTCCCCCCGGTGGCGAGAGACCCAGTACTTC
TRBV10-3	-	TRBJ2-5	-	CATTGGLGETQYF	TGTGCCACCACCGGGGGATTAGGAGAGACCCAGTACTTC
TRBV19	TRBD2	TRBJ2-5	many	CASSMTSAGGQETQYF	TGTGCCAGTAGTATGACCTCCGCGGGAGGACAAGAGACCCAGTACTTC
TRBV5-1	-	TRBJ2-5	once	CASSLAKSQETQYF	TGCGCCAGCAGCTTGGCCAAGAGCCAAGAGACCCAGTACTTC
TRBV7-6	-	TRBJ2-5	many	CASSFTRTEQETQYF	TGTGCCAGCAGCTTCACCAGGACCGAACAAGAGACCCAGTACTTC